This entry lists 32 T cell receptor beta chains sequenced from one sample in a study of blood T cell repertoires in COVID-19. Here immunoSEQ multiplex PCR was the method, and the copy in TCRdb shows in-frame clones only, minus some. The table has roughly 250,000 clones, around 85% seen once. The specimen was peripheral blood. The receptors come from a woman aged 60 to 75 with active or convalescent COVID-19.

V gene TRBV6-1 combines with J gene TRBJ1-5, with D possibly matching TRBD1 (6 bases). The CDR3 has 18 amino acids. The germline CDR1 and CDR2 sequences are MNHNS and SASEGT. V lost 1 base, J lost 0 bases, and 16 bases lay in between. The CDR3 DNA reads as TGTGCCAGCAGTGAAGGGGGAGGGGGGACTAATAGCAATCAGCCCCAGCATTTT. This gives the protein CASSEGGGGTNSNQPQHF.

The V and J genes are TRBV6-5 and TRBJ1-2; no clear D. Germline V gene lookup returns CDR1 MNHEY and CDR2 SVGAGI. This CDR3 is 10 amino acids long. The V end lost 6 bases, the J end lost 8 bases, and 7 bases lay between the germline ends. The CDR3 DNA sequence: TGTGCCAGCAGCCGGGGAGGCTACACCTTC. Its translation is CASSRGGYTF.

The chain carries TRBV30 and TRBJ1-3; 10 bases map to TRBD1. V trimming: 2 bases; J trimming: 0 bases; junction bases outside the gene matches: 13. This CDR3 is built from 19 residues. Germline V gene lookup returns CDR1 GTSNPN and CDR2 SVGIG (reference sequence). This CDR3 is CAWSPPRPGQGFSGNTIYF. For the CDR3, the DNA is TGTGCCTGGAGTCCTCCTCGCCCGGGACAGGGGTTCTCTGGAAACACCATATATTTT. Drawing the rest from reference TRBV30 and TRBJ1-3, the complete variable domain is SQTIHQWPATLVQPVGSPLSLECTVEGTSNPNLYWYRQAAGRGLQLLFYSVGIGQISSEVPQNLSASRPQDRQFILSSKKLLLSDSGFYLCAWSPPRPGQGFSGNTIYFGEGSWLTVV.

The CDR3 DNA is TGTGCCAGCAGTCGGACGGGGGAAATGAGGAACACTGAAGCTTTCTTT. Translation: CASSRTGEMRNTEAFF. The chain carries TRBV9 and TRBJ1-1; D possibly corresponds to TRBD1 (5 bases). In germline, CDR1 is SGDLS, CDR2 YYNGEE. Trimming stripped 5 bases from V and 1 base from J, with 18 bases between. This CDR3 contains 16 residues.

J is TRBJ1-5 and V is TRBV4-2; D is undetermined. This CDR3 is 14 amino acids long. The V gene's germline CDR1 is LGHNA and CDR2 YNFKEQ. V was pared by 0 bases and J by 5 bases, with 8 bases between. The CDR3 bases are TGTGCCAGCAGCCAAGATATCGAGGATCAGCCCCAGCATTTT. It translates to CASSQDIEDQPQHF.

This clone was detected a few times. The rearrangement joins TRBV5-1 to TRBJ2-2, with 7 bases matching TRBD1. Trimming at V came to 0 bases and at J to 6 bases, leaving 5 bases not matched to a gene. CDR3 size: 15 residues. The V gene's germline CDR1 is SGHRS and CDR2 YFSETQ. CDR3 nucleotide sequence: TGCGCCAGCAGCTTGGAGGGGACAGAGGCCGGGGAGCTGTTTTTT. Its protein product is CASSLEGTEAGELFF.

The V call is TRBV6-5, the J call TRBJ1-2; 9 bases agree with TRBD1. CDR1 and CDR2 from the germline V gene are MNHEY and SVGAGI. This CDR3 region has 14 residues. V lost 7 bases to trimming and J lost 2 bases; unmatched junction nucleotides: 5. This CDR3 is CASTRTGANYGYTF. Written as DNA, the CDR3 is TGTGCCAGCACAAGGACAGGGGCCAACTATGGCTACACCTTC.

CDR3 bases: TGTGCCAGCAGCCCACGACTAGCGGGCATATACGAGCAGTACTTC. Translation gives CASSPRLAGIYEQYF. V is TRBV7-3 and J is TRBJ2-7; TRBD2 agrees at 10 bases. CDR3 length equals 15 residues. Germline V gene data show CDR1 as SGHTA and CDR2 as FQGTGA. Trimming cost V 5 bases and J 4 bases; bases outside gene matches: 8.

V gene TRBV7-9 combines with J gene TRBJ2-7; 9 bases line up with TRBD2. Germline loops: CDR1 SEHNR, CDR2 FQNEAQ (reference sequence). V shed 4 bases and J 4 bases; nucleotides not matched to a gene: 8. The CDR3 totals 15 residues. CDR3 sequence: CASSSAAGGVYEQYF. CDR3 coding DNA: TGTGCCAGCAGCTCGGCAGCGGGAGGTGTGTACGAGCAGTACTTC.

The chain links TRBV19 to TRBJ2-3; 14 nucleotides align to TRBD2. The length of the CDR3 is 18 residues. V was pared by 4 bases and J by 0 bases, with 6 bases of the junction left unmatched. Germline V lookup: CDR1 LNHDA, CDR2 SQIVND (reference sequence). This CDR3 reads CASSKTGLAGASTDTQYF. In DNA, the CDR3 is TGTGCCAGTAGTAAAACGGGACTAGCGGGAGCTAGCACAGATACGCAGTATTTT.

CDR3 sequence (DNA): TGTGCCAGCAGTGGTGCGTCAGGGGCCAACGTCCTGACTTTC. It codes for CASSGASGANVLTF. This chain connects TRBV6-2 or TRBV6-3 to TRBJ2-6; D unclear. The CDR3 consists of 14 residues. Germline-derived CDR1 and CDR2 are MNHEY and SVGEGT. The V end was cut by 5 bases, the J end by 4 bases, with 9 bases between.

The rearrangement links TRBV6-6 to TRBJ1-6; no firm D call. This CDR3 is built from 14 residues. V lost 1 base to trimming and J lost 7 bases, with 8 bases between them. Germline assignment: CDR1 MNHNY and CDR2 SVGAGI (reference sequence). The CDR3 is CASSYYSGNSPLHF. The CDR3 coding sequence is TGTGCCAGCAGTTACTATTCCGGGAATTCACCCCTCCACTTT.

The rearrangement links TRBV5-1 to TRBJ1-4; D may be TRBD1 (5 bases). Trimming took off 0 bases at V and 12 bases at J, with 15 bases between the two ends. The CDR3 has 14 amino acids. Germline lookup yields CDR1 SGHRS and CDR2 YFSETQ. CDR3 amino acids: CASSLAETRGELFF. CDR3 coding DNA: TGCGCCAGCAGCTTGGCGGAGACCCGGGGGGAACTGTTTTTT.

V usage is TRBV4-1 and J usage is TRBJ2-1; 8 bases agree with TRBD1. The CDR3 loop spans 14 amino acids. Germline V gives CDR1 MGHRA, CDR2 YSYEKL. The J segment lost 7 bases and the V segment lost 1 base, leaving 3 bases of the junction unmatched. The CDR3 DNA is TGCGCCAGCAGCCAAGGGACAGGGCTGAATGAGCAGTTCTTC. Translating it yields CASSQGTGLNEQFF.

V is TRBV5-6 and J is TRBJ1-1, with 7 bases lining up with TRBD1. The J segment lost 5 bases and the V segment lost 4 bases, leaving 8 bases of the junction unmatched. The germline gives CDR1 SGHDT, CDR2 YYEEEE. There are 14 residues in the CDR3. This chain's CDR3 is CASSQTGWGTEAFF. For the CDR3, the DNA is TGTGCCAGCAGCCAGACAGGGTGGGGTACTGAAGCTTTCTTT.

The gene calls are TRBV11-2 and TRBJ2-2; D may be TRBD1 (5 bases). This CDR3 has 19 amino acids. V lost 1 base and J 0 bases, leaving 18 bases between the germline ends. In germline, CDR1 is SGHAT, CDR2 FQNNGV. The CDR3, as DNA: TGTGCCAGCAGCTTAGTAGGTGTGGGGCTCTTCCCGAACACCGGGGAGCTGTTTTTT. It encodes CASSLVGVGLFPNTGELFF.

This rearrangement joins TRBV11-2 to TRBJ2-1, with TRBD2 matching over 8 bases. The CDR3 has 13 residues. Germline V gene lookup returns CDR1 SGHAT and CDR2 FQNNGV. Losses at the gene ends were 5 bases for V and 8 bases for J; bases not matched to a gene: 5. The CDR3 spells CASSKTSVDEQFF. Here the CDR3 DNA reads TGTGCCAGCAGCAAGACTAGCGTGGATGAGCAGTTCTTC.

The chain uses TRBV2 and TRBJ1-2; a possible D gene is TRBD1 (5 bases). V lost 0 bases to trimming and J lost 11 bases, with 19 bases between them. The CDR3 is made up of 15 amino acids. Germline V gene lookup returns CDR1 SNHLY and CDR2 FYNNEI. CDR3 sequence (DNA): TGTGCCAGCAGTGAAGCTTTTGGAACCGGGGGGGGTTACACCTTC. Residues: CASSEAFGTGGGYTF.

This clone was counted a few times. This chain links TRBV5-8 with TRBJ2-1, with TRBD2 matching 10 bases. Germline assignment: CDR1 SGHTS and CDR2 YDEGEE. Trimming cost V 8 bases and J 9 bases; bases outside gene matches: 8. CDR3 length equals 13 residues. The CDR3 sequence: CASKRGGLVEQFF. Written as DNA, the CDR3 is TGTGCCAGTAAGCGGGGGGGCCTGGTTGAGCAGTTCTTC.

Details on this clone: The same CDR3 can be traced to other DNA sequences in this sample. The genes are TRBV24-1 and TRBJ1-5, with 10 bases fitting TRBD1. V lost 4 bases, J lost 5 bases, and 1 base stayed unmatched. The germline CDR1 and CDR2 sequences are KGHDR and SFDVKD. The CDR3 runs 14 residues. The CDR3 nucleotides are TGTGCCACCAGTGACGGGACAGGGGATCAGCCCCAGCATTTT. Its protein is CATSDGTGDQPQHF.

The rearrangement links TRBV30 to TRBJ2-5; maybe TRBD2 (6 bases). The V gene's germline CDR1 is GTSNPN and CDR2 SVGIG (reference sequence). The CDR3 consists of 14 residues. V gave up 4 bases and J gave up 5 bases, with 17 bases separating them. In DNA form, the CDR3 reads TGTGCCTGGACAGGACTACCTCCATCCGAGACCCAGTACTTC. Amino acid sequence: CAWTGLPPSETQYF.

This chain connects TRBV19 to TRBJ2-7, with D tentatively TRBD2 (5 bases). Per the germline V gene, CDR1 is LNHDA and CDR2 is SQIVND (reference sequence). The CDR3 covers 14 residues. Trimming took 3 bases from V and 6 from J, leaving 15 bases between them. In DNA, the CDR3 is TGTGCCAGTAGTATCGATGAAGTGGACTCCGAGCAGTACTTC. Amino acids: CASSIDEVDSEQYF.

The rearrangement joins TRBV5-1 to TRBJ2-2; possible D gene TRBD1, 6 bases. Looked up from germline, CDR1 is SGHRS and CDR2 is YFSETQ. The CDR3 is 16 amino acids. Trimming cost V 4 bases and J 5 bases, with 18 bases left between them. The DNA for the CDR3 is TGCGCCAGCAGCCCGTCGACAGGTCTGAAGACCGGGGAGCTGTTTTTT. This translates into CASSPSTGLKTGELFF.

V usage is TRBV4-2 and J usage is TRBJ2-3, with a tentative D call TRBD2 (6 bases). CDR3 size: 15 residues. The V and J ends lost 2 bases and 2 bases respectively, with 11 bases between them. Germline V gene data show CDR1 as LGHNA and CDR2 as YNFKEQ. The DNA for the CDR3 is TGTGCCAGCAGCCAACGACAGCGGGCCACAGATACGCAGTATTTT. This encodes CASSQRQRATDTQYF.

The chain employs TRBV6-5 and TRBJ1-5; a possible D gene is TRBD1 (5 bases). Germline V lookup: CDR1 MNHEY, CDR2 SVGAGI. This CDR3 contains 14 residues. The ends were cut back, 7 bases at V and 6 bases at J, with 16 bases in the middle. In DNA form, the CDR3 reads TGTGCCAGCAAATGGACACCGGGTGGTCAGCCCCAGCATTTT. It specifies CASKWTPGGQPQHF.

The V gene is TRBV30, the J gene TRBJ1-5, with D possibly matching TRBD1 (5 bases). This CDR3 is 15 amino acids long. Trimming pared 0 bases from V and 6 bases from J, leaving 15 bases between. Germline V gene data show CDR1 as GTSNPN and CDR2 as SVGIG (reference sequence). In DNA form, the CDR3 reads TGTGCCTGGAGTGTATACGTCGGAGGGGCTCAGCCCCAGCATTTT. It specifies CAWSVYVGGAQPQHF.

The V gene is TRBV18, the J gene TRBJ1-6, with D tentatively TRBD1 (6 bases). Trimming stripped 2 bases from V and 6 bases from J, with 14 bases between. Germline values: CDR1 KGHSH, CDR2 LQKENI. The CDR3 covers 16 residues. CDR3 sequence: CASSPEGVGPNSPLHF. The DNA for the CDR3 is TGTGCCAGCTCACCAGAGGGGGTTGGACCTAATTCACCCCTCCACTTT.

The rearrangement links TRBV19 to TRBJ2-3; D is perhaps TRBD2 (5 bases). Trimming left V 5 bases short and J 2 bases short, with 20 bases between. The length of the CDR3 is 17 residues. Germline V lookup: CDR1 LNHDA, CDR2 SQIVND (reference sequence). The CDR3 loop is CASSPPSSAGYTDTQYF. The CDR3 nucleotides are TGTGCCAGTAGTCCCCCCTCGTCGGCGGGTTACACAGATACGCAGTATTTT.

The chain links TRBV5-1 to TRBJ2-1; D remains unclear. V was pared by 4 bases and J by 7 bases, with 6 bases between. The CDR3 runs 11 residues. Germline V gene sequence: CDR1 SGHRS, CDR2 YFSETQ. The CDR3 DNA reads as TGCGCCAGCAGCGAGGTAAATGAGCAGTTCTTC. It encodes CASSEVNEQFF.

The chain uses TRBV28 and TRBJ2-1; 9 bases agree with TRBD2. J lost 4 bases, V lost 6 bases, and 4 bases had no gene match. In germline, CDR1 is MDHEN, CDR2 SYDVKM. The CDR3 length is 14 residues. The DNA of the CDR3 is TGTGCCAGCAGACGGCGGGGGGGATACAATGAGCAGTTCTTC. Protein product: CASRRRGGYNEQFF.

V gene TRBV5-1 combines with J gene TRBJ1-6; D ambiguous. Germline CDR1 reads SGHRS; CDR2 reads YFSETQ. V gave up 0 bases and J gave up 5 bases, with 9 bases separating them. The CDR3 is 15 amino acids. Here the CDR3 DNA reads TGCGCCAGCAGCTTGGAGGCACTAGATAATTCACCCCTCCACTTT. It codes for CASSLEALDNSPLHF.

The J gene is TRBJ1-5, the V gene TRBV19, with D perhaps TRBD1 (5 bases). CDR3 size: 13 residues. The germline V and J ends were trimmed by 4 bases and 4 bases, with 8 bases remaining between them. Germline V gene data show CDR1 as LNHDA and CDR2 as SQIVND (reference sequence). The CDR3 DNA reads TGTGCCAGTAGTAGGGGCCTAAATCAGCCCCAGCATTTT. It specifies CASSRGLNQPQHF.